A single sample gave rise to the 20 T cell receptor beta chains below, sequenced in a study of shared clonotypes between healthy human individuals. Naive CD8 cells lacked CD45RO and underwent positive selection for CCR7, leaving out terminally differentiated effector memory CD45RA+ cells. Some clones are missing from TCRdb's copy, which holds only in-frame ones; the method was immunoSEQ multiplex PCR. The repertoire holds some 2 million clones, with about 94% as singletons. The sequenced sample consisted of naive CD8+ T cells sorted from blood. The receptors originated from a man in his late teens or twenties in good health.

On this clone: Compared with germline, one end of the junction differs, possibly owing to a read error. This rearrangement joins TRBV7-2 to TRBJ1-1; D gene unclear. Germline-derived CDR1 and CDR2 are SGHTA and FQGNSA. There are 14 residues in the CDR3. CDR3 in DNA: TGTGCCAGCACCTTAGATCGCGGGAACACTGAAGCTTTCTTT. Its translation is CASTLDRGNTEAFF.

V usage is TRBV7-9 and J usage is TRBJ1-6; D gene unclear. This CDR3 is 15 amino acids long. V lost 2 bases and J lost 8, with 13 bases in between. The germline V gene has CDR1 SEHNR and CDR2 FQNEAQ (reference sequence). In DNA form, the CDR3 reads TGTGCCAGCAGCTTACCGGAGCCCCTCGATTCACCCCTCCACTTT. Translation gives CASSLPEPLDSPLHF.

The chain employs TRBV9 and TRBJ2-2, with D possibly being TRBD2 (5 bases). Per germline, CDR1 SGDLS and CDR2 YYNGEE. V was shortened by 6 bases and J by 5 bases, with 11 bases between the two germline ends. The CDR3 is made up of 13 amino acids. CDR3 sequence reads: CASTLEGTGELFF. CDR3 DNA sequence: TGTGCCAGCACCTTAGAGGGAACCGGGGAGCTGTTTTTT.

The CDR3 nucleotides are TGTGCCAGCAGCTTGGTAGCGGGAGGAGATACGCAGTATTTT. Residues: CASSLVAGGDTQYF. V and J are TRBV5-6 and TRBJ2-3, with 10 bases aligning to TRBD2. Germline V gives CDR1 SGHDT, CDR2 YYEEEE. This CDR3 is built from 14 residues. V dropped 0 bases and J dropped 5; count of bases not matched to a gene: 0.

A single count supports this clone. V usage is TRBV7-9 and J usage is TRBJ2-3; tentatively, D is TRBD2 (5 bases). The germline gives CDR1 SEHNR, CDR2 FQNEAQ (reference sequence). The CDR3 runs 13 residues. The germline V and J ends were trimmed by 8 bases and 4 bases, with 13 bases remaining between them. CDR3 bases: TGTGCCAGCGGAACTCCGGACTCAGATACGCAGTATTTT. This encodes CASGTPDSDTQYF.

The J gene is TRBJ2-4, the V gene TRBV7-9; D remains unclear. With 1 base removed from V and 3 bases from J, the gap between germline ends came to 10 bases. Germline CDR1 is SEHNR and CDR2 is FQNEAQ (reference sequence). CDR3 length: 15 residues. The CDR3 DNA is TGTGCCAGCAGCTTAGAGGGCGTGGGCAAAAACATTCAGTACTTC. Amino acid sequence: CASSLEGVGKNIQYF.

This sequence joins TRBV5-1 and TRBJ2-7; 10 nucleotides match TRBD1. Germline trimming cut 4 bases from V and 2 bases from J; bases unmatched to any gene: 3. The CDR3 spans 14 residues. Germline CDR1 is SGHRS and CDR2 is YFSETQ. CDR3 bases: TGCGCCAGCAGCGTCGGGACAGGGGCCTACGAGCAGTACTTC. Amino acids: CASSVGTGAYEQYF.

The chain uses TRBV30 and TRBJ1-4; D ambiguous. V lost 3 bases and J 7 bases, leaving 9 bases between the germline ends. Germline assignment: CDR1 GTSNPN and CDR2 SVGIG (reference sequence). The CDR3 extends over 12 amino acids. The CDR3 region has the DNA TGTGCCTGGAGGGGAGAATTTGAAAAACTGTTTTTT. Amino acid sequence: CAWRGEFEKLFF.

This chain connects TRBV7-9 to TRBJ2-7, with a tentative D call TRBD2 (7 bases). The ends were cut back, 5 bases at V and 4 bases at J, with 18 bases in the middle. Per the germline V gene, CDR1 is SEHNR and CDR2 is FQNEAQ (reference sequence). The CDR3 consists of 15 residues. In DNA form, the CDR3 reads TGTGCCAGCAGCCCGGGTTGGGGGGGCGAATACGAGCAGTACTTC. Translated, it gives CASSPGWGGEYEQYF.

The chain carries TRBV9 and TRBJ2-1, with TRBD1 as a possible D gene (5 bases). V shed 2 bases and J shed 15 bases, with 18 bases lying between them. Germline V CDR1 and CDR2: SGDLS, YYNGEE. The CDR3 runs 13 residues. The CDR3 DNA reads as TGTGCCAGCAGCGTGGAAAAGGGGCCTGTCCCGTTCTTC. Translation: CASSVEKGPVPFF.

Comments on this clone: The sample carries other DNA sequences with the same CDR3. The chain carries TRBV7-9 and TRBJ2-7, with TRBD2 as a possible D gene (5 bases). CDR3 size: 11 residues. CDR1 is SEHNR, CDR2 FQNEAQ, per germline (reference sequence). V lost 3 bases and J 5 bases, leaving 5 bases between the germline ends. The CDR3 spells CASSFGDEQYF. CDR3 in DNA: TGTGCCAGCAGCTTCGGGGACGAGCAGTACTTC.

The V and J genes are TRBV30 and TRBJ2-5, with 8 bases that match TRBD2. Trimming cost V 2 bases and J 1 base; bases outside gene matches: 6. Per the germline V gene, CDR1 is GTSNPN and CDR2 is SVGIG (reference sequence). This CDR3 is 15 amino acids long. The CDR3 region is CAWSFWRGVQETQYF. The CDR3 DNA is TGTGCCTGGAGTTTCTGGCGGGGGGTCCAAGAGACCCAGTACTTC.

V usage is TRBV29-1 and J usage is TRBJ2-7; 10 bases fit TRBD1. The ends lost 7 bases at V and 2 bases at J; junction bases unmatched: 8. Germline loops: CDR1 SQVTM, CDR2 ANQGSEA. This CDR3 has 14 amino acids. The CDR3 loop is CSAGQGVPPYEQYF. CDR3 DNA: TGCAGCGCAGGACAGGGGGTTCCTCCCTACGAGCAGTACTTC.

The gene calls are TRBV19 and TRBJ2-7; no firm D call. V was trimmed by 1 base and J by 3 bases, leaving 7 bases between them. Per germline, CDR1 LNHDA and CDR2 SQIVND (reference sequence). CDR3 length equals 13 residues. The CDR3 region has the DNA TGTGCCAGTAGTATAGGGGCCGTCTACGAGCAGTACTTC. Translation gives CASSIGAVYEQYF. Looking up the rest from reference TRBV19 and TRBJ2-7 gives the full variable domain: DGGITQSPKYLFRKEGQNVTLSCEQNLNHDAMYWYRQDPGQGLRLIYYSQIVNDFQKGDIAEGYSVSREKKESFPLTVTSAQKNPTAFYLCASSIGAVYEQYFGPGTRLTVT.

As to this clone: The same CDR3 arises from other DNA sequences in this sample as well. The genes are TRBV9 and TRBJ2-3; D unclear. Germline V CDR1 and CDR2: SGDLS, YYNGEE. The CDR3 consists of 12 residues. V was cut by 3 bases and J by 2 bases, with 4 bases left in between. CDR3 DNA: TGTGCCAGCAGCGACTACACAGATACGCAGTATTTT. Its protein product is CASSDYTDTQYF.

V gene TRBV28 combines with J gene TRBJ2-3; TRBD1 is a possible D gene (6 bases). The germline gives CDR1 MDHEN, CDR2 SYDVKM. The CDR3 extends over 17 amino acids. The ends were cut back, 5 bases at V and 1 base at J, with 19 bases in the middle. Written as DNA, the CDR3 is TGTGCCAGCAGTCCGCTGATCAGGGGCTCGGGCACAGATACGCAGTATTTT. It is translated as CASSPLIRGSGTDTQYF.

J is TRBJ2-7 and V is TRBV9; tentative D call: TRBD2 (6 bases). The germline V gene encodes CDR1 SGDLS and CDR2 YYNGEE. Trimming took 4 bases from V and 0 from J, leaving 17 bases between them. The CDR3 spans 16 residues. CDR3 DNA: TGTGCCAGCAGCAAGGGCGGGGAGCCAAGCTCCTACGAGCAGTACTTC. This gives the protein CASSKGGEPSSYEQYF.

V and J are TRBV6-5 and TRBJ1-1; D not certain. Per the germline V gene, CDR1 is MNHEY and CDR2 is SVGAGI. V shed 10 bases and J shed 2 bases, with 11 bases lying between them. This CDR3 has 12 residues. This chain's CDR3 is CATGRANTEAFF. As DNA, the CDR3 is TGTGCCACCGGCCGGGCCAACACTGAAGCTTTCTTT.

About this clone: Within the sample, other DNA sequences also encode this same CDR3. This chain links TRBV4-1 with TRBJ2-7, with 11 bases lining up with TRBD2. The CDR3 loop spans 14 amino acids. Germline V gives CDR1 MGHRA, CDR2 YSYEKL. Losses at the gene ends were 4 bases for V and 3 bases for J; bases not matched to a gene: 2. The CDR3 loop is CASSPGTSGYEQYF. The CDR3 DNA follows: TGCGCCAGCAGCCCTGGGACTAGCGGCTACGAGCAGTACTTC.

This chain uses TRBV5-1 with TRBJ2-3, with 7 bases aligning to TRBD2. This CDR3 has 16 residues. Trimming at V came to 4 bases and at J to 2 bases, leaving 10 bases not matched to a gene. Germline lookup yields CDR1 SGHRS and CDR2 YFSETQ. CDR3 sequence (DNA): TGCGCCAGCAGCCCGCGGGCTAGCGGAAACACAGATACGCAGTATTTT. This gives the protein CASSPRASGNTDTQYF.